The sequence of this T cell receptor (beta chain) was determined in a study of shared clonotypes between healthy human individuals. The CDR3 covers 17 residues. V lost 5 bases and J lost 10; bases outside the gene matches: 16. Per the germline V gene, CDR1 is MNHEY and CDR2 is SMNVEV (reference sequence). Repertoires were generated with immunoSEQ multiplex PCR, while TCRdb's copy carries only in-frame clones and drops some. This sample has 2 million to 3 million clones, with 85% to 95% found just once. The chain employs TRBV27 and TRBJ1-6; 8 nucleotides line up with TRBD1. This clonotype originated in a man between 18 and 29 years old in good health. Source material: naive CD4+ T cells sorted from blood. Subset defined: CD45RA+ positively selected. The CDR3 protein is CASSRSPAGGLWSPLHF. CDR3 nucleotide sequence: TGTGCCAGCAGTCGTTCCCCCGCAGGGGGCCTTTGGTCACCCCTCCACTTT.